A selection of T cell receptor beta chains follows, all from one sample in a study of blood T cells in healthy people across ages. TCRdb re-called the 5' RACE reads with MiXCR, one entry per CDR3 protein. The profile shows some 900,000 distinct CDR3 sequences, around 26% of them singletons. The sample comprised blood. The source of these receptors is a woman of 80 years or more in good health. The CDR3 runs from the conserved cysteine through the conserved F or W. The size of a clone is reported for some rows only, either as once, few or many, or as a class for expanded clones.

clone_size j_call v_call cdr3_aa
few TRBJ2-1 TRBV19 CASSTGLAANEQFF
many TRBJ2-2 TRBV5-1 CASEKTGNTGELFF
. TRBJ2-5 TRBV5-6 CASSPGTSGGPLQETQYF
many TRBJ2-7 TRBV5-5 CASSSESGTGSHEQYF
. TRBJ1-3 TRBV12-3/TRBV12-4 CASRRQSSGNTIYF
. TRBJ2-1 TRBV21-1 CASSKSPDRPGDNEQFF
. TRBJ2-1 TRBV12-3/TRBV12-4 CASSSMSKSYNEQFF
once TRBJ1-2 TRBV10-3 CAISESEGFNYGYTF
many TRBJ2-1 TRBV20-1 CSARRSRSGYEQFF
many TRBJ2-3 TRBV6-5 CASSYVAGGLTDTQYF
many TRBJ2-1 TRBV6-5 CASSWGTGVMNEQFF